The source of this T cell receptor (beta chain) is a study of cytomegalovirus exposure and HLA in healthy donors. The PCR ran on 60 Vbeta and 13 Jbeta primers. Profiling relied on immunoSEQ multiplex PCR, and the TCRdb table lists in-frame clones only, not all of them. The sample holds under 150,000 clones, around 78% seen once. V trimming: 2 bases; J trimming: 1 base; junction bases outside the gene matches: 3. Germline V lookup: CDR1 MNHEY, CDR2 SMNVEV (reference sequence). The CDR3 has 16 residues. The J gene is TRBJ2-3, the V gene TRBV27, with 10 bases matching TRBD2. The sequence was collected from a woman aged 45-65 years in good health and CMV-seronegative. The material sequenced was PBMCs. CDR3 nucleotides: TGTGCCAGCAGTTTACTAGCGGGAGCACGCACAGATACGCAGTATTTT. Its translation is CASSLLAGARTDTQYF.